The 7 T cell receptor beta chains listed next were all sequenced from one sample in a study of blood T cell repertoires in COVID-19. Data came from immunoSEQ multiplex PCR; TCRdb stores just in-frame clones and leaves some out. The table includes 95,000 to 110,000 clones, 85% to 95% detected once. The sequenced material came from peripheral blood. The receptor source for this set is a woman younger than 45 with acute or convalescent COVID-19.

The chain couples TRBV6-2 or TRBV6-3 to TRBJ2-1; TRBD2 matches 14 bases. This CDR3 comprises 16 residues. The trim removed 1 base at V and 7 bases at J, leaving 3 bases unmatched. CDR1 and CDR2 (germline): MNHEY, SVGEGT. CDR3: CASSYWGTSGSNEQFF. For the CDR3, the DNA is TGTGCCAGCAGTTACTGGGGGACTAGCGGGAGTAATGAGCAGTTCTTC.

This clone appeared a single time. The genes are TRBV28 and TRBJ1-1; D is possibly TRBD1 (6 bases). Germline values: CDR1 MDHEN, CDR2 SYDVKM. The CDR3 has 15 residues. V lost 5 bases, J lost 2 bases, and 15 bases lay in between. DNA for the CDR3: TGTGCCAGCAGTGGACGGACAGACCTTAACACTGAAGCTTTCTTT. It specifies CASSGRTDLNTEAFF.

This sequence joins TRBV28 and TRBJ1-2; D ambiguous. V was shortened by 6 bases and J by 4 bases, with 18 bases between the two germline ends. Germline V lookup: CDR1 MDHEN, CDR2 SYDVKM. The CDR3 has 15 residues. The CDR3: CASSYTRTDSYGYTF. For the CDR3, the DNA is TGTGCCAGCAGCTATACCCGGACTGACTCCTATGGCTACACCTTC.

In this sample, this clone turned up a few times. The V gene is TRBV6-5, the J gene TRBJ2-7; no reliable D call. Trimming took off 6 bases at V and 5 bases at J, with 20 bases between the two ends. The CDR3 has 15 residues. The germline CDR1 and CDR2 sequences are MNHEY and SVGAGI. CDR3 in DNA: TGTGCCAGCAGGCCCCTTTGGCACAATCCCAACGAGCAGTACTTC. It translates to CASRPLWHNPNEQYF.

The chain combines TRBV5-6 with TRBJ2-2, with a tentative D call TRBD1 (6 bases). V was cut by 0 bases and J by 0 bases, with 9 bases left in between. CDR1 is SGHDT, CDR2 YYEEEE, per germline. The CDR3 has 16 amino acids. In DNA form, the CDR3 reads TGTGCCAGCAGCTTGGATGACAGGCCGAACACCGGGGAGCTGTTTTTT. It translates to CASSLDDRPNTGELFF.

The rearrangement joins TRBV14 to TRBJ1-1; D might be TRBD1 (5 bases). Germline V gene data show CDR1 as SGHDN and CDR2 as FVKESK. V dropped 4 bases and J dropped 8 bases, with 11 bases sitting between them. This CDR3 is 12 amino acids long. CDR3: CASSLTSGEAFF. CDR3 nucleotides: TGTGCCAGCAGCCTTACTTCAGGGGAAGCTTTCTTT.

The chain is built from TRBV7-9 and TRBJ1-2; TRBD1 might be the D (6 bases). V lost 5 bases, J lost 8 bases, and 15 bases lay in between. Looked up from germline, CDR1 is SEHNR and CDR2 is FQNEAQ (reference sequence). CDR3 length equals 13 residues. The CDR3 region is CASSPEGVGGYTF. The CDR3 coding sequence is TGTGCCAGCAGCCCCGAGGGGGTAGGCGGCTACACCTTC.